This is a list of T cell receptor beta chains from one sample in a study of sequential checkpoint blockade in melanoma. Some clones are missing from TCRdb's copy, which holds only in-frame ones; the method was immunoSEQ multiplex PCR. The sample holds more than 3,000 clones, roughly a quarter seen once. This sample comprised tumor tissue (inferred from file names), obtained from a patient given nivolumab and ipilimumab in sequence. The receptors were gathered from a human donor with melanoma. The CDR3 runs from the conserved cysteine through the conserved F or W. Fields, in order: CDR3 protein, J gene, V gene, CDR3 length.

cdr3_aa: CASSALSGGRVEQYF
j_call: TRBJ2-7
v_call: TRBV11-3
cdr3_length: 15

cdr3_aa: CASSAGLAGGADTQYF
j_call: TRBJ2-3
v_call: TRBV11-3
cdr3_length: 16

cdr3_aa: CASSLWGAGNQPQHF
j_call: TRBJ1-5
v_call: TRBV11-3
cdr3_length: 15

cdr3_aa: CAWSEGSGHQPQHF
j_call: TRBJ1-5
v_call: TRBV30
cdr3_length: 14

cdr3_aa: CASSQQGIDTEAFF
j_call: TRBJ1-1
v_call: TRBV9
cdr3_length: 14

cdr3_aa: CASSLSWVWGANVLTF
j_call: TRBJ2-6
v_call: TRBV11-3
cdr3_length: 16

cdr3_aa: CSGKLAGGVNEQFF
j_call: TRBJ2-1
v_call: TRBV29-1
cdr3_length: 14

cdr3_aa: CAWIGAGGSYGYTF
j_call: TRBJ1-2
v_call: TRBV30
cdr3_length: 14

cdr3_aa: CASSLDTGVGGYTF
j_call: TRBJ1-2
v_call: TRBV11-3
cdr3_length: 14

cdr3_aa: CASSLDPEAAGYTF
j_call: TRBJ1-2
v_call: TRBV5-1
cdr3_length: 14

cdr3_aa: CASSYAPSGGPADTQYF
j_call: TRBJ2-3
v_call: TRBV11-3
cdr3_length: 17

cdr3_aa: CASSSPGQGKSGYTF
j_call: TRBJ1-2
v_call: TRBV6-8
cdr3_length: 15

cdr3_aa: CASSRGRSVYEQYF
j_call: TRBJ2-7
v_call: TRBV11-3
cdr3_length: 14

cdr3_aa: CASSHPPGQGAHEQYF
j_call: TRBJ2-7
v_call: TRBV11-3
cdr3_length: 16

cdr3_aa: CASSLGASGGVGTYF
j_call: TRBJ2-7
v_call: TRBV11-3
cdr3_length: 15

cdr3_aa: CAWSVRGLKTQYF
j_call: TRBJ2-5
v_call: TRBV30
cdr3_length: 13

cdr3_aa: CASSRTSGGNEQFF
j_call: TRBJ2-1
v_call: TRBV6-8
cdr3_length: 14

cdr3_aa: CAWTAGNTIYF
j_call: TRBJ1-3
v_call: TRBV30
cdr3_length: 11

cdr3_aa: CASGLYSGGAGNTDTQYF
j_call: TRBJ2-3
v_call: TRBV12-5
cdr3_length: 18

cdr3_aa: CASSYVGAGTGELFF
j_call: TRBJ2-2
v_call: TRBV6-8
cdr3_length: 15

cdr3_aa: CASSEMVMDYGYTF
j_call: TRBJ1-2
v_call: TRBV10-2
cdr3_length: 14

cdr3_aa: CASSQGQGVGETQYF
j_call: TRBJ2-5
v_call: TRBV4-1
cdr3_length: 15

cdr3_aa: CASSGLAGGYEQFF
j_call: TRBJ2-1
v_call: TRBV18
cdr3_length: 14

cdr3_aa: CASSLAGQGIRSGNTIYF
j_call: TRBJ1-3
v_call: TRBV11-3
cdr3_length: 18

cdr3_aa: CASSQGYRVWETQYF
j_call: TRBJ2-5
v_call: TRBV14
cdr3_length: 15

cdr3_aa: CASKSWNRGQANTIYF
j_call: TRBJ1-3
v_call: TRBV6-8
cdr3_length: 16

cdr3_aa: CAWKTPAISSYNSPLHF
j_call: TRBJ1-6
v_call: TRBV30
cdr3_length: 17

cdr3_aa: CASSLRTGGLEKLFF
j_call: TRBJ1-4
v_call: TRBV11-3
cdr3_length: 15

cdr3_aa: CASSALSDGELFF
j_call: TRBJ2-2
v_call: TRBV9
cdr3_length: 13

cdr3_aa: CASSYGDTSYEQYF
j_call: TRBJ2-7
v_call: TRBV6-8
cdr3_length: 14